In its sample, the clone carrying this T cell receptor beta chain was seen many times. Trimming left V 4 bases short and J 2 bases short, with 12 bases between. CDR3 length equals 15 residues. Looked up from germline, CDR1 is ENHRY and CDR2 is SYGVKD. The data derive from a study of early T cells in non-severe SARS-CoV-2 infection. Unique molecular identifiers were attached to individual cDNA molecules. TCRdb re-called the 5' RACE reads through MiXCR, storing one row per CDR3 protein. The data show 60,000 to 70,000 distinct CDR3 sequences, less than 5.5% seen once. V usage is TRBV10-3 and J usage is TRBJ2-1; possibly TRBD1 for D (5 bases). Sequenced material: whole blood. The clonotype was recovered from an adult who was a healthcare worker with PCR-confirmed SARS-CoV-2 infection or an uninfected control (not recorded which). CDR3 protein: CAISGGQGPYNEQFF. CDR3 DNA: TGTGCCATCAGTGGAGGACAAGGGCCCTACAATGAGCAGTTCTTC.